These 25 T cell receptor beta chains were sequenced from one sample in a study of T cell changes during pregnancy in multiple sclerosis. Data came from immunoSEQ multiplex PCR; TCRdb stores just in-frame clones and leaves some out. The sample shows about 45,000 clones, 90% to 97% of them seen only once. Sample: peripheral blood, taken in the second trimester of pregnancy. These TCRs come from a female donor with multiple sclerosis, enrolled in a pregnancy study.

The J gene is TRBJ1-2, the V gene TRBV13; TRBD1 matches 7 bases. J lost 1 base, V lost 5 bases, and 13 bases had no gene match. The CDR3 sequence is 17 residues long. Germline loops: CDR1 PRHDT, CDR2 FYEKMQ (reference sequence). Here the CDR3 reads CASSTPRTGEINYGYTF. CDR3 nucleotides: TGTGCCAGCAGCACCCCCCGGACAGGAGAAATTAACTATGGCTACACCTTC. The variable domain in full, with the rest retrieved from reference TRBV13 and TRBJ1-2, is AAGVIQSPRHLIKEKRETATLKCYPIPRHDTVYWYQQGPGQDPQFLISFYEKMQSDKGSIPDRFSAQQFSDYHSELNMSSLELGDSALYFCASSTPRTGEINYGYTFGSGTRLTVV.

Here the CDR3 reads CASSPLDSRYTEAFF. CDR3 nucleotide sequence: TGTGCCAGCTCACCCTTAGACAGTCGGTACACTGAAGCTTTCTTT. This chain connects TRBV18 to TRBJ1-1; a weak D match, TRBD1 (5 bases). CDR1 and CDR2 from the germline V gene are KGHSH and LQKENI. V dropped 3 bases and J dropped 3 bases, with 14 bases sitting between them. The CDR3 extends over 15 amino acids.

The chain links TRBV11-2 to TRBJ1-2, with 9 bases fitting TRBD1. The junction had 18 bases not matched to a gene; V was cut back by 5 bases and J by 8 bases. CDR3 length equals 17 residues. Per germline, CDR1 SGHAT and CDR2 FQNNGV. The CDR3 sequence is CASSQGTGRPPAGGYTF. CDR3 nucleotides: TGTGCCAGCAGCCAGGGGACAGGGAGGCCTCCTGCGGGAGGCTACACCTTC.

This chain joins TRBV2 and TRBJ1-6; 8 nucleotides align to TRBD1. This CDR3 comprises 14 residues. CDR1 SNHLY and CDR2 FYNNEI come from the germline V gene. Trimming took 5 bases from V and 10 from J; bases not matched to a gene: 7. In DNA form, the CDR3 reads TGTGCCAGCAGTCAAGACAGGGGAAACTCACCCCTCCACTTT. Translated: CASSQDRGNSPLHF.

The chain joins TRBV5-6 to TRBJ2-6; maybe TRBD1 (6 bases). Trimming took off 3 bases at V and 2 bases at J, with 15 bases between the two ends. The CDR3 totals 17 residues. In germline, CDR1 is SGHDT, CDR2 YYEEEE. The CDR3 DNA sequence: TGTGCCAGCAGCTCTACAGGGAAAGTACCTGGGGCCAACGTCCTGACTTTC. This codes for CASSSTGKVPGANVLTF.

This clone was recorded only once. The CDR3, as DNA: TGTGCCAGCAGTGAAGTCCGGTTTGGGAACACCGGGGAGCTGTTTTTT. Its translation: CASSEVRFGNTGELFF. V is TRBV25-1 and J is TRBJ2-2, with D unclear. Deletions cut 2 bases from V and 1 base from J, with 11 bases between. The CDR3 runs to 16 residues. The germline V gene encodes CDR1 MGHDK and CDR2 SYGVNS.

This chain connects TRBV6-6 to TRBJ2-2; D is perhaps TRBD2 (5 bases). The CDR3 totals 14 residues. The germline gives CDR1 MNHNY, CDR2 SVGAGI (reference sequence). Trimming took off 5 bases at V and 6 bases at J, with 13 bases between the two ends. CDR3 sequence reads: CASSPGVRPGELFF. The CDR3 nucleotides read TGTGCCAGCAGTCCCGGGGTTAGACCCGGGGAGCTGTTTTTT.

The CDR3 sequence: CASSPSKGNEKLFF. DNA of the CDR3: TGCGCCAGCAGCCCCTCGAAGGGGAATGAAAAACTGTTTTTT. The chain joins TRBV4-1 to TRBJ1-4, with a possible D match to TRBD1 (5 bases). Looked up from germline, CDR1 is MGHRA and CDR2 is YSYEKL. The CDR3 has 14 residues. V shed 4 bases and J shed 5 bases, with 11 bases lying between them.

The V gene is TRBV11-2, the J gene TRBJ2-3; 9 bases line up with TRBD2. The CDR3 length is 18 residues. Germline CDR1 reads SGHAT; CDR2 reads FQNNGV. With V trimmed by 1 base and J by 1 base, 9 bases remained unmatched. CDR3 in amino acids: CASSLAAGGPGGTDTQYF. The DNA for the CDR3 is TGTGCCAGCAGCTTAGCCGCGGGAGGGCCGGGTGGCACAGATACGCAGTATTTT.

The chain uses TRBV2 and TRBJ2-1; D possibly corresponds to TRBD2 (5 bases). V was clipped by 8 bases and J by 10 bases, with 18 bases between them. Germline V gene sequence: CDR1 SNHLY, CDR2 FYNNEI. The CDR3 runs 13 residues. The chain's CDR3 is CASSGVLDTEQFF. The CDR3 coding sequence is TGTGCCAGCTCCGGGGTTTTGGATACCGAGCAGTTCTTC.

The gene calls are TRBV6-5 and TRBJ1-1, with D tentatively TRBD1 (5 bases). Germline loops: CDR1 MNHEY, CDR2 SVGAGI. This CDR3 comprises 12 residues. V lost 0 bases to trimming and J lost 10 bases, with 9 bases between them. CDR3 in amino acids: CASSYSGVAAFF. CDR3 nucleotides: TGTGCCAGCAGTTACTCAGGGGTGGCAGCTTTCTTT.

The gene calls are TRBV28 and TRBJ2-7; tentatively, D is TRBD2 (5 bases). With 4 bases removed from V and 2 bases from J, the gap between germline ends came to 15 bases. This CDR3 contains 15 residues. The V gene's germline CDR1 is MDHEN and CDR2 SYDVKM. The CDR3 DNA reads as TGTGCCAGCAGTTCGCCCCCTCCACTAGCCTACGAGCAGTACTTC. As protein: CASSSPPPLAYEQYF.

The J gene is TRBJ1-2, the V gene TRBV5-1; 9 positions agree with TRBD1. V was pared by 4 bases and J by 5 bases, with 12 bases of the junction left unmatched. This CDR3 region has 16 residues. Germline lookup yields CDR1 SGHRS and CDR2 YFSETQ. CDR3: CASSPIRDRVSYGYTF. In DNA, the CDR3 is TGCGCCAGCAGCCCGATCCGGGACAGGGTGTCTTATGGCTACACCTTC.

V is TRBV2 and J is TRBJ2-4, with D tentatively TRBD1 (6 bases). Germline values: CDR1 SNHLY, CDR2 FYNNEI. This CDR3 has 16 amino acids. V dropped 6 bases and J dropped 0 bases, with 15 bases sitting between them. CDR3 sequence: CASSLGQALAKNIQYF. In nucleotides, the CDR3 is TGTGCCAGCAGCCTGGGACAAGCTCTAGCCAAAAACATTCAGTACTTC.

The rearrangement links TRBV11-1 to TRBJ2-7, with D uncertain. V was shortened by 2 bases and J by 2 bases, with 10 bases between the two germline ends. This CDR3 is 14 amino acids long. The germline CDR1 and CDR2 sequences are SGHAT and FQDESV (reference sequence). The CDR3 DNA is TGTGCCAGCAGCTTATCCAACATGGCCTACGAGCAGTACTTC. Translated, it gives CASSLSNMAYEQYF. Supplemented by reference TRBV11-1 and TRBJ2-7, the full variable domain reads EAEVAQSPRYKITEKSQAVAFWCDPISGHATLYWYRQILGQGPELLVQFQDESVVDDSQLPKDRFSAERLKGVDSTLKIQPAELGDSAMYLCASSLSNMAYEQYFGPGTRLTVT.

This chain joins TRBV12-5 and TRBJ2-2; D not resolved. Trimming removed 6 bases from V and 7 bases from J, with 9 bases in between. The germline V gene encodes CDR1 LGHNT and CDR2 FRNRAP. This CDR3 spans 12 amino acids. CDR3 DNA: TGTGCTAGTGGCCTCTCGGTCGGGGAGCTGTTTTTT. Its protein product is CASGLSVGELFF.

The chain has TRBV19 and TRBJ1-1; 9 nucleotides match TRBD1. From germline, CDR1 is LNHDA and CDR2 SQIVND (reference sequence). V lost 5 bases, J lost 0 bases, and 16 bases stayed unmatched. The CDR3 spans 19 residues. CDR3 amino acids: CASSLYGLGTGNMNTEAFF. CDR3 coding DNA: TGTGCCAGTAGTCTATACGGTTTGGGGACAGGGAACATGAACACTGAAGCTTTCTTT.

J is TRBJ2-1 and V is TRBV11-3; the D is unclear. V was trimmed by 4 bases and J by 9 bases, leaving 16 bases between them. Germline loops: CDR1 SGHNT, CDR2 YENEEA. The CDR3 extends over 14 amino acids. CDR3 in DNA: TGTGCCAGCAGCTCACACACGAGTTCGGGTGAGCAGTTCTTC. Residues: CASSSHTSSGEQFF. The variable domain in full, completed from reference TRBV11-3 and TRBJ2-1, reads EAGVVQSPRYKIIEKKQPVAFWCNPISGHNTLYWYLQNLGQGPELLIRYENEEAVDDSQLPKDRFSAERLKGVDSTLKIQPAELGDSAVYLCASSSHTSSGEQFFGPGTRLTVL.

The CDR3 spells CASRQGYEQYF. CDR3 nucleotides: TGTGCCAGCAGACAGGGTTACGAGCAGTACTTC. V is TRBV27 and J is TRBJ2-7; D perhaps matches TRBD1 (6 bases). Germline V CDR1 and CDR2: MNHEY, SMNVEV (reference sequence). This CDR3 has 11 residues. Trimming took 6 bases from V and 4 from J, leaving 7 bases between them.

This clone came up once. One junction end disagrees with the germline gene, perhaps due to a read error. The V call is TRBV18, the J call TRBJ2-1; 11 bases match TRBD2. Germline loops: CDR1 KGHSH, CDR2 LQKENI. The CDR3 extends over 15 amino acids. The CDR3 nucleotides are TGTGCCAGCTCACCACCCCCTAGCGGGGGGACCAGCAAGCTCTTC. It yields the protein CASSPPPSGGTSKLF.

The rearrangement joins TRBV5-1 to TRBJ2-7; D call uncertain. Germline V CDR1 and CDR2: SGHRS, YFSETQ. The V end lost 7 bases, the J end lost 3 bases, and 14 bases lay between the germline ends. The length of the CDR3 is 13 residues. DNA of the CDR3: TGCGCCAGCGGAAGTGAACAGAGCTACGAGCAGTACTTC. Protein sequence: CASGSEQSYEQYF.

This chain links TRBV10-2 with TRBJ1-1; the D is unclear. Trimming left V 2 bases short and J 10 bases short, with 17 bases between. The CDR3 runs to 14 residues. Germline values: CDR1 WSHSY, CDR2 SAAADI. CDR3 sequence reads: CASSESGKGVGAFF. The CDR3 region has the DNA TGCGCCAGCAGTGAGAGCGGAAAAGGCGTCGGAGCTTTCTTT.

The chain uses TRBV5-1 and TRBJ1-2; D is possibly TRBD1 (5 bases). The ends were cut back, 0 bases at V and 4 bases at J, with 10 bases in the middle. Germline V gives CDR1 SGHRS, CDR2 YFSETQ. This CDR3 has 14 amino acids. CDR3 DNA sequence: TGCGCCAGCAGCTTGGGGCAGGGAGGCTATGGCTACACCTTC. Amino acid sequence: CASSLGQGGYGYTF.

The chain links TRBV4-1 to TRBJ2-5; D may be TRBD1 (6 bases). The CDR3 length is 14 residues. CDR1 and CDR2 from the germline V gene are MGHRA and YSYEKL. V dropped 1 base and J dropped 1 base, with 7 bases sitting between them. The CDR3 bases are TGCGCCAGCAGCCAAGCAGGGGTCCAAGAGACCCAGTACTTC. This gives the protein CASSQAGVQETQYF.

The chain combines TRBV7-2 with TRBJ2-6; maybe TRBD2 (5 bases). CDR1 SGHTA and CDR2 FQGNSA come from the germline V gene. V lost 4 bases to trimming and J lost 3 bases, with 7 bases between them. The CDR3 length is 14 residues. CDR3 coding DNA: TGTGCCAGCAGCTCACGGGGTGGGGCCAACGTCCTGACTTTC. Translation gives CASSSRGGANVLTF.